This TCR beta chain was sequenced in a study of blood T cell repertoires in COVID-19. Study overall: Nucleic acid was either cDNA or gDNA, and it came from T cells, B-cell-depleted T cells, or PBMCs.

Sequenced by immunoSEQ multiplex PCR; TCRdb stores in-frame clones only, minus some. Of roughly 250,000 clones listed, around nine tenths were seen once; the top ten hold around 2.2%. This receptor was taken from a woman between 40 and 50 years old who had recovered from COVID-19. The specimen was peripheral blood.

Here the CDR3 reads CASSQVLGSSGNTIYF. The CDR3 DNA reads TGTGCCAGCAGCCAAGTCCTGGGGAGCTCTGGAAACACCATATATTTT. The chain joins TRBV4-2 to TRBJ1-3; D remains unclear. V lost 1 base and J lost 0, with 10 bases in between. The CDR3 runs to 16 residues. From germline, CDR1 is LGHNA and CDR2 YNFKEQ.